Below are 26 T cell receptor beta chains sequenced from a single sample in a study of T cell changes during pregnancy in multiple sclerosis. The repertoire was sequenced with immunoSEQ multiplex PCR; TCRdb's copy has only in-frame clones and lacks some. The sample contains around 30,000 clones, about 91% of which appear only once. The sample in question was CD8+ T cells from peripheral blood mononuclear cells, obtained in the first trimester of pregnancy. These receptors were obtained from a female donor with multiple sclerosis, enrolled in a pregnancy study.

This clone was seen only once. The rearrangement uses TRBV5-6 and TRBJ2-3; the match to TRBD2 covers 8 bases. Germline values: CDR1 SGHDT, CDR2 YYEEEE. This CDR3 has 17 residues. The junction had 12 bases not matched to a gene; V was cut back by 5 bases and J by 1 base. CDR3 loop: CASREVGREEGTDTQYF. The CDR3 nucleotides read TGTGCCAGCAGGGAGGTAGGGCGGGAGGAGGGCACAGATACGCAGTATTTT. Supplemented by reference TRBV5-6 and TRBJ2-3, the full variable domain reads DAGVTQSPTHLIKTRGQQVTLRCSPKSGHDTVSWYQQALGQGPQFIFQYYEEEERQRGNFPDRFSGHQFPNYSSELNVNALLLGDSALYLCASREVGREEGTDTQYFGPGTRLTVL.

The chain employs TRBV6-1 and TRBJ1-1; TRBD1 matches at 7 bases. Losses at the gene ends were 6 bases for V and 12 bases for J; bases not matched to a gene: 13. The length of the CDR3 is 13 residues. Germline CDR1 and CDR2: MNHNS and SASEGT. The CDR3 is CASSENPQGSSFF. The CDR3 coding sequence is TGTGCCAGCAGCGAAAATCCACAGGGGAGCTCTTTCTTT.

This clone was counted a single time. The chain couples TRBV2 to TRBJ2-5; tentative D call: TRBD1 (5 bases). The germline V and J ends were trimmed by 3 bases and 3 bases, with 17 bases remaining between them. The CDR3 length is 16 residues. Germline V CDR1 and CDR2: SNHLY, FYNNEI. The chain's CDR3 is CASSEFGVIGEETQYF. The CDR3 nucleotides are TGTGCCAGCAGTGAGTTCGGAGTTATAGGGGAAGAGACCCAGTACTTC.

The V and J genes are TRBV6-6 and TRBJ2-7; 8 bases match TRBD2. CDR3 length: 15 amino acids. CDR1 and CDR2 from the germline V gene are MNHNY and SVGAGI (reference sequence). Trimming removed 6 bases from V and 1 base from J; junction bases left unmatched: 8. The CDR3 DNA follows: TGTGCCAGCAGCCAGCCCGGGAGGGGGTCCTACGAGCAGTACTTC. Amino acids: CASSQPGRGSYEQYF.

The CDR3 nucleotides read TGCAGCGTTGAACTCGGGACTAGCGGGAGGGCCTTAACGTACAATGAGCAGTTCTTC. This sequence encodes CSVELGTSGRALTYNEQFF. This rearrangement joins TRBV29-1 to TRBJ2-1; 16 bases fit TRBD2. This CDR3 has 19 amino acids. Germline V gene lookup returns CDR1 SQVTM and CDR2 ANQGSEA. The V gene end was trimmed by 2 bases and the J gene end by 4 bases; junction bases not matched to a gene: 11.

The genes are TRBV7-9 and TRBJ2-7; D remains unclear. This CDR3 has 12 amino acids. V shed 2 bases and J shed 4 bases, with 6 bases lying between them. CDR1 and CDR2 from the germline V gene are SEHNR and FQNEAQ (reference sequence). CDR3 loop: CASSLQAYEQYF. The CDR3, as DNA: TGTGCCAGCAGCTTACAGGCTTACGAGCAGTACTTC.

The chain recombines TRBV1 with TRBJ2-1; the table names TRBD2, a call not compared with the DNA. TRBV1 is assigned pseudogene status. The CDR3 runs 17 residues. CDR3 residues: CTSLLRVGGPRDDEQFF. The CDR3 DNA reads TGCACCAGCCTACTTCGAGTCGGGGGGCCCCGTGACGATGAGCAGTTCTTC.

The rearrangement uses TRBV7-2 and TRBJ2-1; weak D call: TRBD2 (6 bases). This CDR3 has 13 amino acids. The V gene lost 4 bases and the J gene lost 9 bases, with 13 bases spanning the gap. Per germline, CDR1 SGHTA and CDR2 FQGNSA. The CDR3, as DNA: TGTGCCAGCAGCTGGGACTCTGCGTTTGAGCAGTTCTTC. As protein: CASSWDSAFEQFF.

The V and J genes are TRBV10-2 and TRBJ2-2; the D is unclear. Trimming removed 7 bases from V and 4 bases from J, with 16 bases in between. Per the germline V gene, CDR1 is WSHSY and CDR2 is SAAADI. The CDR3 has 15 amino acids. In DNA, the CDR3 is TGCGCCAGCACCGAGGAGTCACAAGCCACCGGGGAGCTGTTTTTT. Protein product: CASTEESQATGELFF.

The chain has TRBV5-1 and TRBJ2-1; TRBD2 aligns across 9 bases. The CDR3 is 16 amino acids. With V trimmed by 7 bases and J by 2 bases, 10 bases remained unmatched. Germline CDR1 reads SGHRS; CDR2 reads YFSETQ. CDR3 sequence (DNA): TGCGCCAGCCGTCCCTTCAGCGGGGGGACCTACAATGAGCAGTTCTTC. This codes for CASRPFSGGTYNEQFF.

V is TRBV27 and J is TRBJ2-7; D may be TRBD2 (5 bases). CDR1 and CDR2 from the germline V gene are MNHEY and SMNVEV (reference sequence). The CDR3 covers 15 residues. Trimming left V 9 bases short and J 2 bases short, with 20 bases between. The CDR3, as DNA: TGTGCCAGTAAGTTAGGGAGATGGACCGCCTACGAGCAGTACTTC. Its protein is CASKLGRWTAYEQYF.

The CDR3 loop reads CASSSGLAGAYNEQFF. Here the CDR3 DNA reads TGTGCCAGCAGCTCGGGACTAGCGGGAGCCTACAATGAGCAGTTCTTC. The chain has TRBV5-4 and TRBJ2-1, with 14 bases that match TRBD2. The CDR3 has 16 residues. CDR1 SGHNT and CDR2 YYREEE come from the germline V gene (reference sequence). Trimming cost V 3 bases and J 2 bases; bases outside gene matches: 1. Based on the CDR3 plus reference TRBV5-4 and TRBJ2-1, the full variable domain is ETGVTQSPTHLIKTRGQQVTLRCSSQSGHNTVSWYQQALGQGPQFIFQYYREEENGRGNFPPRFSGLQFPNYSSELNVNALELDDSALYLCASSSGLAGAYNEQFFGPGTRLTVL.

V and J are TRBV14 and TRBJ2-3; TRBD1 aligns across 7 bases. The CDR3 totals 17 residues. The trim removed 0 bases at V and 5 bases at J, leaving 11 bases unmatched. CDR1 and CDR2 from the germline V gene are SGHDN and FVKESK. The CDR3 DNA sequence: TGTGCCAGCAGCCAAGATCGGGGCCAGGGGGTAATAGATACGCAGTATTTT. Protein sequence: CASSQDRGQGVIDTQYF.

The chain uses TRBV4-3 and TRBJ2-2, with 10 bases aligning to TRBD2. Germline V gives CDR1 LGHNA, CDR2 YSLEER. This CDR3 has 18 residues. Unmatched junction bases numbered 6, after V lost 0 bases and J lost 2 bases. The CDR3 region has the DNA TGCGCCAGCAGCCAAGATCTAGCGGGGGCCCTAAACACCGGGGAGCTGTTTTTT. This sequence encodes CASSQDLAGALNTGELFF.

In nucleotides, the CDR3 is TGTGCCAGCAGTTTTCAGGGGGCTGGAAACACCATATATTTT. It specifies CASSFQGAGNTIYF. The V call is TRBV28, the J call TRBJ1-3; 7 positions agree with TRBD1. CDR3 length equals 14 residues. V was clipped by 3 bases and J by 2 bases; unmatched bases: 1. In germline, CDR1 is MDHEN, CDR2 SYDVKM.

This CDR3 is CASSQRAGDINEKLFF. The CDR3 DNA sequence: TGTGCCAGCAGCCAACGGGCGGGGGATATTAATGAAAAACTGTTTTTT. The chain has TRBV5-8 and TRBJ1-4; maybe TRBD1 (5 bases). This CDR3 has 16 residues. Deletions cut 4 bases from V and 4 bases from J, with 17 bases between. Germline CDR1 is SGHTS and CDR2 is YDEGEE.

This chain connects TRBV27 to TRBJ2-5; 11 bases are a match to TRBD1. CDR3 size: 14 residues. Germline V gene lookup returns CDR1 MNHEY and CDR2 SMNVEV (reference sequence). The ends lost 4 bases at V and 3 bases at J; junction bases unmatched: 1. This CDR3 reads CASSWTGGEETQYF. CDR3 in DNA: TGTGCCAGCAGTTGGACAGGGGGCGAAGAGACCCAGTACTTC.

The CDR3 protein is CASSTGPIYEQFF. In nucleotides, the CDR3 is TGCGCCAGCAGTACAGGACCGATATATGAGCAGTTCTTC. This chain uses TRBV5-1 with TRBJ2-1; D is perhaps TRBD1 (5 bases). The CDR3 runs 13 residues. Between the trimmed V and J ends, which lost 5 bases and 8 bases, there was a span of 14 bases. Per germline, CDR1 SGHRS and CDR2 YFSETQ.

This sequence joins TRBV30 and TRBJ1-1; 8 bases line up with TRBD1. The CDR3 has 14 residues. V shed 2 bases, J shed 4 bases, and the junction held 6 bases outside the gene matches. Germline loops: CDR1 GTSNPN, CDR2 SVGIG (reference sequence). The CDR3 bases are TGTGCCTGGAGTCCTGGACAGGGTGCCACTGAAGCTTTCTTT. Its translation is CAWSPGQGATEAFF.

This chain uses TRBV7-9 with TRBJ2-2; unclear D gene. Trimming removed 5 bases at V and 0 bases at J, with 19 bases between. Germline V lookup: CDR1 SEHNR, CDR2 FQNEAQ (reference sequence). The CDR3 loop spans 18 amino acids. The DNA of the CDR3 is TGTGCCAGCAGCAACTACGTGCTCCCTCGGGCGAACACCGGGGAGCTGTTTTTT. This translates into CASSNYVLPRANTGELFF.

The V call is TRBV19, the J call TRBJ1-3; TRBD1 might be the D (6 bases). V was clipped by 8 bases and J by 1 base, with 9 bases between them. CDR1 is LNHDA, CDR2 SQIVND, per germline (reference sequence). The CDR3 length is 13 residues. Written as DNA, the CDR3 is TGTGCCAGTTTGGACAGATCTGGAAACACCATATATTTT. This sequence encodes CASLDRSGNTIYF.

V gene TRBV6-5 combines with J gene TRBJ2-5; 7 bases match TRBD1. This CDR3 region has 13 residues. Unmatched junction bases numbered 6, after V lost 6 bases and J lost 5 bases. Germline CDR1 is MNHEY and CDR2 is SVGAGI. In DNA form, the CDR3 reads TGTGCCAGCAGCCTCGACAGGGAGGAGACCCAGTACTTC. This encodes CASSLDREETQYF.

The CDR3 spells CASSLGVDTLTDTQYF. CDR3 bases: TGTGCCAGCAGCTTAGGAGTGGACACTTTAACAGATACGCAGTATTTT. This chain connects TRBV7-8 to TRBJ2-3, with D possibly TRBD1 on 5 matching bases. The CDR3 is 16 residues long. V dropped 1 base and J dropped 3 bases, with 14 bases sitting between them. Per germline, CDR1 SGHVS and CDR2 FQNEAQ.

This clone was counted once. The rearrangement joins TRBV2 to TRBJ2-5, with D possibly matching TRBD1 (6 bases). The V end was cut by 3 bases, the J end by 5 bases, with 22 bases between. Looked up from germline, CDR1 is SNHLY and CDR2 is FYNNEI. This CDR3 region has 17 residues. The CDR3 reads CASSDTGSYGEEETQYF. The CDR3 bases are TGTGCCAGCAGTGATACAGGGTCGTACGGAGAAGAGGAGACCCAGTACTTC.

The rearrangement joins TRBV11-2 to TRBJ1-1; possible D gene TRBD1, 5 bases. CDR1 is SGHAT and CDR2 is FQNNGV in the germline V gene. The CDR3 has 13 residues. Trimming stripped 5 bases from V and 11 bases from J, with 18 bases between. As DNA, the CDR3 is TGTGCCAGCAGCCTCTCTTATGGGGCATCGGCTTTCTTT. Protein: CASSLSYGASAFF. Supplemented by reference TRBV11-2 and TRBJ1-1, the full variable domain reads EAGVAQSPRYKIIEKRQSVAFWCNPISGHATLYWYQQILGQGPKLLIQFQNNGVVDDSQLPKDRFSAERLKGVDSTLKIQPAKLEDSAVYLCASSLSYGASAFFGQGTRLTVV.

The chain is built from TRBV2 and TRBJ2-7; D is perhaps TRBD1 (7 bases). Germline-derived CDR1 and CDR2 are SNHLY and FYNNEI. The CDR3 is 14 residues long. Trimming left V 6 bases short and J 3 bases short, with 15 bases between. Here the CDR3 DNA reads TGTGCCAGCAGCGCGCGGGACAGTCACTACGAGCAGTACTTC. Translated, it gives CASSARDSHYEQYF.